The 4 T cell receptor beta chains below come from one sample, sequenced in a study of patients and donors after allogeneic stem cell transplantation. MiXCR, applied by TCRdb to the RT-PCR reads, yields one record per CDR3 protein. This table has about 960,000 distinct CDR3 sequences, around 17% appearing once. The sequenced material came from blood, either unsorted or a sorted T cell fraction (not recorded which). Every receptor here comes from a human donor who was either an allogeneic HSCT recipient or a stem cell or donor lymphocyte infusion donor (not recorded which). It is not recorded whose cells these are; they may come from a transplant donor.

The V call is TRBV7-2, the J call TRBJ2-3; TRBD2 matches at 7 bases. The CDR3 extends over 13 amino acids. CDR1 SGHTA and CDR2 FQGNSA come from the germline V gene. Trimming cost V 4 bases and J 7 bases; bases outside gene matches: 5. CDR3 region: CASSSERGHTQYF. CDR3 bases: TGTGCCAGCAGCTCGGAGCGGGGACATACGCAGTATTTT.

DNA for the CDR3: TGTGCCAGCAGTGCGGGACTAGGTTTGGTCGAGCAGTACTTC. As protein: CASSAGLGLVEQYF. This sequence joins TRBV28 and TRBJ2-7, with TRBD2 identical over 8 bases. V dropped 5 bases and J dropped 6; count of bases not matched to a gene: 9. The CDR3 has 14 amino acids. Germline V gene lookup returns CDR1 MDHEN and CDR2 SYDVKM.

The chain joins TRBV25-1 to TRBJ2-1; maybe TRBD1 (5 bases). The CDR3 length is 14 residues. The V and J ends lost 4 bases and 7 bases respectively, with 14 bases between them. Germline V lookup: CDR1 MGHDK, CDR2 SYGVNS. The CDR3 bases are TGTGCCAGCAGTGCCGACAGTCTAGAGAATGAGCAGTTCTTC. Translated, it gives CASSADSLENEQFF.

The chain joins TRBV24-1 to TRBJ2-1; 8 bases align to TRBD1. V was clipped by 4 bases and J by 8 bases; unmatched bases: 15. The CDR3 consists of 17 residues. The germline V gene has CDR1 KGHDR and CDR2 SFDVKD. The CDR3 protein is CATSDSITGGNWYEQFF. CDR3 nucleotide sequence: TGTGCCACCAGTGACTCGATTACAGGGGGGAATTGGTATGAGCAGTTCTTC.